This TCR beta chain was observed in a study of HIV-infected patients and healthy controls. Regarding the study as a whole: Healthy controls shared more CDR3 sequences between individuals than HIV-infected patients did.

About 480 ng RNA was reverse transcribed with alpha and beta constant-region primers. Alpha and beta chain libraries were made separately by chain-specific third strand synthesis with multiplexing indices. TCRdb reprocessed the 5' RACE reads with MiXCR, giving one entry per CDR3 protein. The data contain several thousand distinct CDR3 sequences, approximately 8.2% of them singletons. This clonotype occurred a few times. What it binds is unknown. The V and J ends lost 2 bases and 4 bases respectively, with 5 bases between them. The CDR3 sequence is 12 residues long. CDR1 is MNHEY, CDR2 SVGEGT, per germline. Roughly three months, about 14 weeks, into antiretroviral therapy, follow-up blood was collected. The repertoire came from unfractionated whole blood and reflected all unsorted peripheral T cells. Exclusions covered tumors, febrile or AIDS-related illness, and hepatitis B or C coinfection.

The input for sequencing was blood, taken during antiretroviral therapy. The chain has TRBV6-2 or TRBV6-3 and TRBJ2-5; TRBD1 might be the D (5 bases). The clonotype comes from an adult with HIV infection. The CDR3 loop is CASSYRGETQYF. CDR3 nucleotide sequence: TGTGCCAGCAGTTACAGGGGAGAGACCCAGTACTTC.